This T cell receptor (beta chain) appears in the sequencing data of a study of beta chain features in type 1 diabetes. Trimming shortened V by 4 bases and J by 5 bases, and 22 bases separated the two germline ends. Germline lookup yields CDR1 SGHRS and CDR2 YFSETQ. The CDR3 loop spans 16 amino acids. Sequencing targeted expressed TCRB transcripts, as all isolated RNA had been reverse transcribed. Profiling relied on immunoSEQ multiplex PCR, and the TCRdb table lists in-frame clones only, not all of them. Counted here are about 710,000 clones, 11% to 15% occurring once; the ten biggest clones make up 0.035% to 0.045%. Notes on the study in general: Shortening of TCRB CDR3s, moderate but significant, appeared in all four CD4+ subsets of Type 1 diabetes patients. Reads derived from cDNA could over-represent cells showing high TCR expression. Researchers reported that naive, central memory and Treg TCRB repertoires appeared more similar in patients than in healthy donors.

Stem cell-like memory, regulatory, central memory and naive CD4+ cells were sorted via CD45RO/CCR7/CD25/CD127/CD95/CD27. About this clone: Its antigen is unknown.

This sequence joins TRBV5-1 and TRBJ2-7; the D gene could be TRBD1 or TRBD2 (6 bases each). The receptor was derived from a young man with type 1 diabetes. What was sequenced was naive CD4+ T cells from blood. The CDR3 loop is CASSRLEGGLADEQYF. CDR3 coding DNA: TGCGCCAGCAGCCGGCTTGAGGGGGGTCTAGCCGACGAGCAGTACTTC.